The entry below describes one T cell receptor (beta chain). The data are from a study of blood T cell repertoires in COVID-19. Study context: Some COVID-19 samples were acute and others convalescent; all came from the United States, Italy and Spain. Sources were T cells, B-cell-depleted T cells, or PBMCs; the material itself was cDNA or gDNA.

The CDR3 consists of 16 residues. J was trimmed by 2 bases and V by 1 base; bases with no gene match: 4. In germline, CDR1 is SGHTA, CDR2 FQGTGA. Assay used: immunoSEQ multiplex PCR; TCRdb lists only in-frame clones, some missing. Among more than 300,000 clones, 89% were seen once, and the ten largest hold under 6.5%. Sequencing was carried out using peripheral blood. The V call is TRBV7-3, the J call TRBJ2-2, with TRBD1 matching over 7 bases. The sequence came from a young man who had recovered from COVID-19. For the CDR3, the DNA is TGTGCCAGCAGCTTAATTGGGACAGCTAACACCGGGGAGCTGTTTTTT. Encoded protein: CASSLIGTANTGELFF. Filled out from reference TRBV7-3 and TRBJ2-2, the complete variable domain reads GAGVSQTPSNKVTEKGKYVELRCDPISGHTALYWYRQSLGQGPEFLIYFQGTGAADDSGLPNDRFFAVRPEGSVSTLKIQRTERGDSAVYLCASSLIGTANTGELFFGEGSRLTVL.